This record covers a single T cell receptor (beta chain). No antigen is known for it. This record belongs to a study of beta chain features in type 1 diabetes. Trimming took 4 bases from V and 7 from J, leaving 19 bases between them. This CDR3 spans 15 amino acids. The germline gives CDR1 ENHRY, CDR2 SYGVKD. The study, taken as a whole, reports: When Type 1 diabetes patients were examined, their TCRB CDR3s proved moderately but significantly shorter in all four CD4+ subsets.

The study reverse transcribed the entire isolated RNA, so it sequenced expressed TCRB transcripts. Only in-frame clones appear in the TCRdb table, and some are missing; sequencing was by immunoSEQ multiplex PCR. The table records 600,000 or so clones, about 14% of them present only once. The V and J genes are TRBV10-3 and TRBJ1-2; no reliable D call. This clonotype was sampled from a man between 18 and 35 years old with type 1 diabetes. Sample: naive CD4+ T cells from blood. CDR3 nucleotide sequence: TGTGCCATCAGTGGGCGGGCCGTCTCGACTCCTGGCTACACCTTC. It yields the protein CAISGRAVSTPGYTF.